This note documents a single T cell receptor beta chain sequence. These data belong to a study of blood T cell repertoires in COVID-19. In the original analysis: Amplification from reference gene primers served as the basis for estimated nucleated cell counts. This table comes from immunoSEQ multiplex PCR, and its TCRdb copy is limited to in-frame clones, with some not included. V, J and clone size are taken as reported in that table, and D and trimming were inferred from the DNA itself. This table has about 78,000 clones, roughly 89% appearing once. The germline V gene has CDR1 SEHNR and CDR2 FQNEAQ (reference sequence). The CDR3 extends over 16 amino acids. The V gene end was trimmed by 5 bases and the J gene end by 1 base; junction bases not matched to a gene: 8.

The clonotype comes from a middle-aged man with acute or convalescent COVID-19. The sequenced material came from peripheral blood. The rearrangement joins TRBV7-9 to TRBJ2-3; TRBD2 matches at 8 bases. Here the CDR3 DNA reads TGTGCCAGCAGCCCACCGGGACTAGTTGGCACAGATACGCAGTATTTT. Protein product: CASSPPGLVGTDTQYF.